A selection of T cell receptor beta chains follows, all from one sample in a study of shared T cell receptors in the human thymus. Repertoires were generated with immunoSEQ multiplex PCR, while TCRdb's copy carries only in-frame clones and drops some. The repertoire includes roughly 500,000 clones, around 78% of them detected once, and about 0.012% sits in the top ten. The same data also went into a second study, on human thymus T cells.

Material: thymocytes. Receptor source: a boy younger than two with a congenital heart defect. The CDR3 runs from the conserved cysteine through the conserved F or W. The D gene is left open where the match is weak. Clone size appears in some rows only: once, few, many, or a class for an expanded clone.

clone size	D gene	V gene	J gene	CDR3 protein	CDR3 DNA
.	TRBD2	TRBV11-1	TRBJ2-1	CASSLKGLASYNEQFF	TGTGCCAGCAGCTTAAAGGGACTAGCGTCCTACAATGAGCAGTTCTTC
.	TRBD2	TRBV9	TRBJ2-4	CASSSGLAGPQYF	TGTGCCAGCAGCTCCGGACTAGCGGGACCGCAGTACTTC
.	TRBD2	TRBV4-3	TRBJ2-3	CASSQDPSAGGVDTQYF	TGCGCCAGCAGCCAAGATCCGTCGGCGGGAGGGGTAGATACGCAGTATTTT
.	.	TRBV28	TRBJ2-3	CASRIPTGLYTPDPVHTQYF	TGTGCCAGCAGAATCCCCACCGGACTGTACACCCCCGACCCAGTCCATACGCAGTATTTT
once	.	TRBV15	TRBJ1-1	CATSRAWGGADTEAFF	TGTGCCACCAGCAGAGCCTGGGGGGGCGCTGACACTGAAGCTTTCTTT
.	TRBD2	TRBV10-2	TRBJ2-4	CASSEREDIQYF	TGCGCCAGCAGTGAGCGGGAGGACATTCAGTACTTC
.	TRBD2	TRBV4-3	TRBJ2-5	CASSQVWLAGAAETQYF	TGCGCCAGCAGCCAAGTCTGGCTAGCGGGAGCGGCTGAGACCCAGTACTTC
few	TRBD2	TRBV14	TRBJ2-3	CASSLGTRWGVTDTQYF	TGTGCCAGCAGCCTCGGGACTAGATGGGGGGTCACAGATACGCAGTATTTT
.	TRBD1	TRBV11-3	TRBJ1-2	CASSQGGTGGCYGYTF	TGTGCCAGCAGCCAGGGGGGGACAGGGGGGTGCTATGGCTACACCTTC
few	TRBD1	TRBV19	TRBJ2-7	CASSIGQTGAPYEQYF	TGTGCCAGTAGTATAGGACAGACAGGGGCGCCCTACGAGCAGTACTTC
.	TRBD2	TRBV9	TRBJ2-7	CASSPDLPRREPHEQYF	TGTGCCAGCAGCCCAGACCTACCAAGGCGGGAGCCCCACGAGCAGTACTTC
once	TRBD2	TRBV6-1	TRBJ2-1	CASSAQRELPYNEQFF	TGTGCCAGCAGTGCCCAGCGGGAGCTTCCCTACAATGAGCAGTTCTTC
.	TRBD2	TRBV5-6	TRBJ2-1	CASSPTSVYNEQFF	TGTGCCAGCAGCCCAACTAGCGTATACAATGAGCAGTTCTTC
.	.	TRBV7-6	TRBJ1-3	CASSLALRESSGNTIYF	TGTGCCAGCAGCTTAGCGTTAAGGGAGAGCTCTGGAAACACCATATATTTT
.	.	TRBV18	TRBJ2-7	CASSHQGKYEQYF	TGTGCCAGCTCACACCAGGGGAAATACGAGCAGTACTTC
.	.	TRBV27	TRBJ1-2	CASSRDKDFYGYTF	TGTGCCAGCAGTCGGGACAAAGATTTCTATGGCTACACCTTC
.	.	TRBV21-1	TRBJ2-1	CASSAPGLAEDEQFF	TGTGCCAGCAGCGCTCCGGGACTAGCGGAGGATGAGCAGTTCTTC